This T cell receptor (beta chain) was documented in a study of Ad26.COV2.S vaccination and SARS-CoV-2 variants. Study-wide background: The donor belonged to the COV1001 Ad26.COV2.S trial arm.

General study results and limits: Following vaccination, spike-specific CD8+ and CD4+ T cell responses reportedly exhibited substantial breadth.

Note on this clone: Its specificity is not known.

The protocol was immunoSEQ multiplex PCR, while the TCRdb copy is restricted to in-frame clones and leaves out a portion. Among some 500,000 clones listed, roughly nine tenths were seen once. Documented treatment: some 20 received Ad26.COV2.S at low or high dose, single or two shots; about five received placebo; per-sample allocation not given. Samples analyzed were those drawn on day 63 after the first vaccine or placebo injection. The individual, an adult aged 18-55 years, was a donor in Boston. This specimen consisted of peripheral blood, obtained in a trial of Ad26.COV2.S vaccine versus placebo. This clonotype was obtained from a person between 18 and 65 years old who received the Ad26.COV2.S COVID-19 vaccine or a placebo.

CDR3 DNA sequence: TGTGCCTGTGACAGACTCAATCAGCCCCAGCATTTT. Encoded protein: CACDRLNQPQHF. V and J are TRBV30 and TRBJ1-5, with D possibly matching TRBD1 (5 bases). V lost 6 bases to trimming and J lost 3 bases, with 9 bases between them. CDR1 and CDR2 from the germline V gene are GTSNPN and SVGIG (reference sequence). The CDR3 has 12 residues.